This entry describes one T cell receptor beta chain. The antigen is unknown. Method: immunoSEQ multiplex PCR; TCRdb's copy keeps in-frame clones and lacks some. This sample carries around 65,000 clones, nearly 90% of them seen once, and the ten largest clones take 0.3% to 0.35%. The sample originates from a study of OX40 agonist ivuxolimab in advanced cancers. Overall study: The drug used for patients, ivuxolimab, was an agonistic anti-OX40 (CD134) antibody. Patients received intravenous ivuxolimab every 2 weeks at 0.01 to 10 mg/kg. General study points: Average numbers of expanded clones were greater in CD8+ T cells than in CD4+.

Germline assignment: CDR1 KGHSH and CDR2 LQKENI. Deletions cut 3 bases from V and 1 base from J, with 15 bases between. The CDR3 contains 16 residues. V and J are TRBV18 and TRBJ1-1, with D unclear. This TCR was recovered from an adult with an advanced solid tumor such as melanoma, head and neck, liver or kidney cancer. Source: CD4+ or CD8+ T cells sorted from blood, taken in a trial of the OX40 agonist ivuxolimab. The CDR3 DNA reads as TGTGCCAGCTCACCCCCCCTCGGACCGGCGAACACTGAAGCTTTCTTT. This sequence encodes CASSPPLGPANTEAFF.